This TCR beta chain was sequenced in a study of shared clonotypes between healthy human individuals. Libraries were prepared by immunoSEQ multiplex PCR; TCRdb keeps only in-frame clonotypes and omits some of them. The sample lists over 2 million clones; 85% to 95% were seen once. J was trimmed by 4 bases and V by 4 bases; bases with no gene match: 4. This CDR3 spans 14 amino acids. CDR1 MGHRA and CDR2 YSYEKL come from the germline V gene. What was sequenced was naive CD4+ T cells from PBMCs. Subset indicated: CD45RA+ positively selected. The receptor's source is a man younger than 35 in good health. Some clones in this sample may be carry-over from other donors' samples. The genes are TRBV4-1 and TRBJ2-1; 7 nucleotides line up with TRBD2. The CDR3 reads CASSPGRGYNEQFF. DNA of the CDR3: TGCGCCAGCAGCCCGGGGAGGGGATACAATGAGCAGTTCTTC.